This TCR beta chain emerged from a study of T cell repertoires in cytomegalovirus infection. Turning to the study itself: Shared public TCR beta signatures pointed to both CMV infection and a matching HLA type.

A few counts support this clonotype. Its antigen is unidentified. TCRdb re-called the reads with MiXCR, one entry per CDR3 protein. In the table there are 750,000 to 900,000 distinct CDR3 sequences, just under 30% of which are singletons. The CDR3 totals 14 residues. Germline-derived CDR1 and CDR2 are SEHNR and FQNEAQ (reference sequence). Trimming left V 3 bases short and J 5 bases short, with 11 bases between. The V and J genes are TRBV7-9 and TRBJ2-1; perhaps TRBD1 as D (6 bases). The receptor comes from a human donor in good health (CMV status not recorded). Some clones in this sample may be carry-over from other donors' samples. Material: cultured CD8+ T cells from PBMCs, obtained from culture after CMV antigen stimulation. CDR3 loop: CASSFSGTNNEQFF. The CDR3 region has the DNA TGTGCCAGCAGCTTTTCGGGGACAAACAATGAGCAGTTCTTC. Drawing the rest from reference TRBV7-9 and TRBJ2-1, the complete variable domain is DTGVSQNPRHKITKRGQNVTFRCDPISEHNRLYWYRQTLGQGPEFLTYFQNEAQLEKSRLLSDRFSAERPKGSFSTLEIQRTEQGDSAMYLCASSFSGTNNEQFFGPGTRLTVL.